The TCR beta chain under discussion was sequenced for a study of blood T cell repertoires in COVID-19. Study as a whole: Samples of COVID-19 (acute and convalescent) were obtained from the United States, Italy and Spain. PBMCs, B-cell-depleted T cells, or T cells provided the cDNA or gDNA that made up the material.

In the authors' methods: Amplified reference gene primers provided the basis for estimating nucleated cell counts. The repertoire was sequenced with immunoSEQ multiplex PCR; TCRdb's copy has only in-frame clones and lacks some. The DNA gave D and trimming, while V, J and clone size come from that table. The repertoire includes over 200,000 clones, roughly 80% of them detected once, and under 3% sits in the top ten. Sequenced input: peripheral blood. The clonotype comes from a woman between 65 and 79 years old with active or convalescent COVID-19.

The DNA of the CDR3 is TGTGCCAGCTCACCACCTTCGGGGGACTCCTACTATGGCTACACCTTC. Amino acid sequence: CASSPPSGDSYYGYTF. The rearrangement uses TRBV18 and TRBJ1-2; a possible D gene is TRBD1 (5 bases). Trimming took off 0 bases at V and 3 bases at J, with 14 bases between the two ends. The CDR3 is 16 residues long. Per germline, CDR1 KGHSH and CDR2 LQKENI.